This paragraph covers one TCR beta chain sequence. The target antigen is unknown. The data stem from a study of Ad26.COV2.S vaccination and SARS-CoV-2 variants. Overall study context: Into the muscle, Ad26.COV2.S was dosed once or twice, 56 days apart.

Germline V CDR1 and CDR2: SGHNT, YYREEE (reference sequence). V was clipped by 5 bases and J by 3 bases, with 13 bases between them. The CDR3 is 14 amino acids. Study conclusions and caveats: CD8+ and CD4+ T cells specific for spike reportedly responded with substantial breadth after vaccination. Breadth and depth estimates from TCRs may understate total T cell responses.

Produced via immunoSEQ multiplex PCR; TCRdb's table is partial and in-frame only. Of 300,000 to 400,000 clones listed, about 88% were seen once; the top ten hold 3% to 4%. The treatment was: over 15 received Ad26.COV2.S at low or high dose, single or two shots; about 5 received placebo; per-sample allocation not given. Sampling took place 63 days after the first vaccine or placebo injection. An Ad26 vector expressing Wuhan-strain SARS-CoV-2 spike served as the vaccine. The chain carries TRBV5-4 and TRBJ2-3; D uncertain. The receptor comes from a person between 18 and 65 years old who received the Ad26.COV2.S COVID-19 vaccine or a placebo. This specimen consisted of peripheral blood, obtained in a trial of Ad26.COV2.S vaccine versus placebo. CDR3 coding DNA: TGTGCCAGCAGAATACTACGCTCAACAGATACGCAGTATTTT. The encoded protein is CASRILRSTDTQYF.